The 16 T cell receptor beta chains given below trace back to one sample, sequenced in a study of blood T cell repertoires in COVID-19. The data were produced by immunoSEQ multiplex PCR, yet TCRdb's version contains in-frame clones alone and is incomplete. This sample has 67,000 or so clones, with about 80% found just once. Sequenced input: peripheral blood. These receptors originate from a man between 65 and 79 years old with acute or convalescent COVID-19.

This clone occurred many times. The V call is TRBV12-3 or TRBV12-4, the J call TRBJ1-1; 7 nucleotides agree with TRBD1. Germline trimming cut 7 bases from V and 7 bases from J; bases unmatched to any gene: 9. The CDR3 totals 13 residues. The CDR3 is CASTLQGRDEAFF. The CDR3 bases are TGTGCCAGCACCCTACAGGGGCGAGATGAAGCTTTCTTT.

The chain's CDR3 is CASSPDLGLLNQPQHF. CDR3 nucleotide sequence: TGTGCCAGCTCACCAGACTTGGGGCTGCTCAATCAGCCCCAGCATTTT. The chain is built from TRBV18 and TRBJ1-5; perhaps TRBD1 as D (5 bases). This CDR3 is 16 amino acids long. Looked up from germline, CDR1 is KGHSH and CDR2 is LQKENI. Trimming removed 2 bases at V and 3 bases at J, with 14 bases between.

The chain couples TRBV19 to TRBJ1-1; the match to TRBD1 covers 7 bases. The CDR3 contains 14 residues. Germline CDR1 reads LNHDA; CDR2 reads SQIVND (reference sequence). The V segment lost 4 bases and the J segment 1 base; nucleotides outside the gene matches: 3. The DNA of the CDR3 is TGTGCCAGTAGTACGGGACAGAGGAACACTGAAGCTTTCTTT. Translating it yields CASSTGQRNTEAFF.

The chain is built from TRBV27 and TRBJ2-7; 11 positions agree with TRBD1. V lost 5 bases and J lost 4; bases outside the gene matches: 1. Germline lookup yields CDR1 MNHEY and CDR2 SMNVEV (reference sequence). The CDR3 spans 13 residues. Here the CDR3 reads CASSRDRGYEQYF. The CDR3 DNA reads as TGTGCCAGCAGTCGGGACAGGGGGTACGAGCAGTACTTC.

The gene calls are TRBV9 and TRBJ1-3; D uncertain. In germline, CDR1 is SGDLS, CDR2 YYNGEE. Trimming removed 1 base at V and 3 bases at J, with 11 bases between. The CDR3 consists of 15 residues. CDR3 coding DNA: TGTGCCAGCAGCGTATCGCCGGTTAATGGAAACACCATATATTTT. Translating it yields CASSVSPVNGNTIYF.

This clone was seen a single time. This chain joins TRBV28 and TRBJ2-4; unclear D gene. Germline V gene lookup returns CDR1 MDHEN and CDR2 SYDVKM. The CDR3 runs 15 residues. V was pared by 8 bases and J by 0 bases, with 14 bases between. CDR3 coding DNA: TGTGCCAGCTCCTCCCCAGCGCTAGCCAAAAACATTCAGTACTTC. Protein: CASSSPALAKNIQYF.

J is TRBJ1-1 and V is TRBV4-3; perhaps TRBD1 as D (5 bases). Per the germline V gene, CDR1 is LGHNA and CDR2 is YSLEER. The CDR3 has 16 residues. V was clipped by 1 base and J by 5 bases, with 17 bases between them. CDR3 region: CASSQALLGGGTEAFF. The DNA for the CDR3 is TGCGCCAGCAGCCAAGCTCTCCTGGGGGGGGGTACTGAAGCTTTCTTT.

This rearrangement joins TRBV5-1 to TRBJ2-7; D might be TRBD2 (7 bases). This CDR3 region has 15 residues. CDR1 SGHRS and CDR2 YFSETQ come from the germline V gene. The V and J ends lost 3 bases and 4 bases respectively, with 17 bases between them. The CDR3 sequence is CASSSGGGEAYEQYF. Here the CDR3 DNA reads TGCGCCAGCAGCTCTGGGGGGGGCGAGGCGTACGAGCAGTACTTC. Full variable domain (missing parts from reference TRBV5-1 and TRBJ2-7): KAGVTQTPRYLIKTRGQQVTLSCSPISGHRSVSWYQQTPGQGLQFLFEYFSETQRNKGNFPGRFSGRQFSNSRSEMNVSTLELGDSALYLCASSSGGGEAYEQYFGPGTRLTVT.

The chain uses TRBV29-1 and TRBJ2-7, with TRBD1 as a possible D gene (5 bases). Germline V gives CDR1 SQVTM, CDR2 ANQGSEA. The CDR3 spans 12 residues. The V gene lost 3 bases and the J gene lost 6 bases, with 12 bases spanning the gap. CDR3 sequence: CSVDSQGAEQYF. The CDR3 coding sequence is TGCAGCGTTGATTCTCAGGGCGCCGAGCAGTACTTC.

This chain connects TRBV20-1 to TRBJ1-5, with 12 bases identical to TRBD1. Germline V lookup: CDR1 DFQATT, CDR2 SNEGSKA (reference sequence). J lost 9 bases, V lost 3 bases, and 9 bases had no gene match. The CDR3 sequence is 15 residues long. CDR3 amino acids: CSASPQGQGAPPQHF. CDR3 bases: TGCAGTGCTAGTCCCCAGGGACAGGGGGCACCGCCCCAGCATTTT.

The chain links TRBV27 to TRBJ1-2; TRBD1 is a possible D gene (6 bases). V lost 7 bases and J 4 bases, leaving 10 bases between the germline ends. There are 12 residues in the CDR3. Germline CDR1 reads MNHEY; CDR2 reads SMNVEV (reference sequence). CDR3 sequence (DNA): TGTGCCAGCAACGGCAGGGGCTATGGCTACACCTTC. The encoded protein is CASNGRGYGYTF.

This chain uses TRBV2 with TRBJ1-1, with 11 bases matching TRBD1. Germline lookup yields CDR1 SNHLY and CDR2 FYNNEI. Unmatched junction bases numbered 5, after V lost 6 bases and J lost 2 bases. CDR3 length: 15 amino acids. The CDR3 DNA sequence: TGTGCCAGCAGCAGGGACAGGGGGGAAAACACTGAAGCTTTCTTT. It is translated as CASSRDRGENTEAFF.

CDR3: CASSQSEETQYF. DNA of the CDR3: TGTGCCAGCAGCCAAAGCGAAGAGACCCAGTACTTC. The chain links TRBV3-1 (or the pseudogene TRBV3-2) to TRBJ2-5; D not resolved. With 2 bases removed from V and 3 bases from J, the gap between germline ends came to 4 bases. This CDR3 spans 12 amino acids. The germline CDR1 and CDR2 sequences are LGHDT and YNNKEL (reference sequence).

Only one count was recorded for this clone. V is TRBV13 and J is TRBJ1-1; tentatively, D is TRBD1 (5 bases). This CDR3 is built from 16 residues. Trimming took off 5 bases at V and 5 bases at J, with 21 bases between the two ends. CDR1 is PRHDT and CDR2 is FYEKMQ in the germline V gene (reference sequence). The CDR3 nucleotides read TGTGCCAGCAGCCCCGCAAGGGCGGCAGGGAGGACTGAAGCTTTCTTT. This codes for CASSPARAAGRTEAFF. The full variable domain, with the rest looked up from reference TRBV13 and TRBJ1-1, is AAGVIQSPRHLIKEKRETATLKCYPIPRHDTVYWYQQGPGQDPQFLISFYEKMQSDKGSIPDRFSAQQFSDYHSELNMSSLELGDSALYFCASSPARAAGRTEAFFGQGTRLTVV.

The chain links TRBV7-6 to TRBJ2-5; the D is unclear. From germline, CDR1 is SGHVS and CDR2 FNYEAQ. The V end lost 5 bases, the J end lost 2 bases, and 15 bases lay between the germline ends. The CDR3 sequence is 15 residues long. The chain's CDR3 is CASSPDGGRQETQYF. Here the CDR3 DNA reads TGTGCCAGCAGCCCCGATGGCGGCCGTCAAGAGACCCAGTACTTC.

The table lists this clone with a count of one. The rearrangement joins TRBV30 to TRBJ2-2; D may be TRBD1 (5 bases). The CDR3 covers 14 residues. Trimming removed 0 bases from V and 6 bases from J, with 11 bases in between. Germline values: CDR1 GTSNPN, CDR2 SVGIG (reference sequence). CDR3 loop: CAWSVAGIAGELFF. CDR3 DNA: TGTGCCTGGAGTGTTGCAGGGATCGCCGGGGAGCTGTTTTTT. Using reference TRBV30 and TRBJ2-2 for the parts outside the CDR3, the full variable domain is SQTIHQWPATLVQPVGSPLSLECTVEGTSNPNLYWYRQAAGRGLQLLFYSVGIGQISSEVPQNLSASRPQDRQFILSSKKLLLSDSGFYLCAWSVAGIAGELFFGEGSRLTVL.